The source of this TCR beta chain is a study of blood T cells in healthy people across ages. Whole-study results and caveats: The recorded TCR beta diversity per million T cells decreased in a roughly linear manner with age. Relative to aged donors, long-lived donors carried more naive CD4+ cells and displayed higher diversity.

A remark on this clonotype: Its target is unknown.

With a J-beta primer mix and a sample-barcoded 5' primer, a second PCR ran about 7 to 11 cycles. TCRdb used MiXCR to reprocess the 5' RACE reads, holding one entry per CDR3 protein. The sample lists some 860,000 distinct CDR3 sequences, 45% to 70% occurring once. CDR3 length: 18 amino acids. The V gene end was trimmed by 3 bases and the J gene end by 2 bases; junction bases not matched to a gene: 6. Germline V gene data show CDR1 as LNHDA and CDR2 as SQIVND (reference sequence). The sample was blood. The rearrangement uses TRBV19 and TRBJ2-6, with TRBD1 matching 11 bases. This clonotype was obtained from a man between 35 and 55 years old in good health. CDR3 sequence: CASSIPGQGAPGANVLTF. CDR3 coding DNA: TGTGCCAGTAGTATTCCAGGACAGGGGGCCCCTGGGGCCAACGTCCTGACTTTC.